Listed here is a single T cell receptor (beta chain). The data belong to a study of blood T cell repertoires in COVID-19. Background on the study: Sites in the United States, Italy and Spain provided acute and convalescent COVID-19 samples. Sources were T cells, B-cell-depleted T cells, or PBMCs; the material itself was cDNA or gDNA.

This CDR3 has 13 amino acids. Unmatched junction bases numbered 7, after V lost 5 bases and J lost 6 bases. Germline V gives CDR1 SEHNR, CDR2 FQNEAQ (reference sequence). As processed by the authors: Amplification from reference gene primers served as the basis for estimated nucleated cell counts. Sequencing was performed with immunoSEQ multiplex PCR; in TCRdb, only in-frame clones are kept and a portion is missing. V and J calls and clone size are as listed in that table; D and trimming were resolved from the DNA. The sample contains 200,000 or so clones, 75% to 90% of which appear only once. This chain joins TRBV7-9 and TRBJ2-7; 7 positions agree with TRBD2. This clonotype was sampled from a human donor with active or convalescent COVID-19. The donor label of this sample is uncertain. Sequenced sample: peripheral blood. CDR3 nucleotide sequence: TGTGCCAGCAGCCCGGGCGGGAGTAGCGAGCAGTACTTC. The encoded protein is CASSPGGSSEQYF.